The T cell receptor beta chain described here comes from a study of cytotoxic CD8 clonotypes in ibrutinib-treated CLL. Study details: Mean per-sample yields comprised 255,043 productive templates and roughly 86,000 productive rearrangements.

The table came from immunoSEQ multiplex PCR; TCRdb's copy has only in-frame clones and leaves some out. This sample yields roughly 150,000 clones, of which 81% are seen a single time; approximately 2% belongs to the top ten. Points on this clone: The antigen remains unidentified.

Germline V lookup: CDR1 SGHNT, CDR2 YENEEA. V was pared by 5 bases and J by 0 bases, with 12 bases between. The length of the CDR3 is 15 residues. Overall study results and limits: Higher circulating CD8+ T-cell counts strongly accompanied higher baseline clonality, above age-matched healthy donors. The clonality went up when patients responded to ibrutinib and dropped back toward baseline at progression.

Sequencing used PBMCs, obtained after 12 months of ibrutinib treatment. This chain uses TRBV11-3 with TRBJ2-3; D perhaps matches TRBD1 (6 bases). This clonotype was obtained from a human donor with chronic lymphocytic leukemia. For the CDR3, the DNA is TGTGCCAGCAGCCCCACAGGGAGCAGCACAGATACGCAGTATTTT. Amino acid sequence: CASSPTGSSTDTQYF.